The 19 T cell receptor beta chains presented below share a single source sample, sequenced in a study of OX40 agonist ivuxolimab in advanced cancers. Libraries were prepared by immunoSEQ multiplex PCR; TCRdb keeps only in-frame clonotypes and omits some of them. The sample has tens of thousands of clones, about 89% seen once. The sample was CD4+ or CD8+ T cells sorted from blood, taken in a trial of the OX40 agonist ivuxolimab. The receptors shown here come from an adult with an advanced solid tumor such as melanoma, head and neck, liver or kidney cancer.

This clone has more than one count but fewer than ten. This CDR3 is CASSLPGRHTEAFF. Here the CDR3 DNA reads TGTGCCAGCAGTTTACCGGGGCGCCACACTGAAGCTTTCTTT. The V gene is TRBV28, the J gene TRBJ1-1, with D maybe TRBD1 (5 bases). This CDR3 region has 14 residues. V lost 2 bases and J lost 3, with 10 bases in between. Germline CDR1 is MDHEN and CDR2 is SYDVKM.

The chain has TRBV7-9 and TRBJ1-1; D not resolved. The germline CDR1 and CDR2 sequences are SEHNR and FQNEAQ (reference sequence). The CDR3 spans 14 residues. Between the trimmed V and J ends, which lost 1 base and 7 bases, there was a span of 13 bases. The CDR3 protein is CASSLEGDPLEAFF. The CDR3, as DNA: TGTGCCAGCAGCTTAGAGGGAGACCCGCTTGAAGCTTTCTTT.

CDR3 in amino acids: CASSLVRGSTDTQYF. In DNA, the CDR3 is TGTGCCAGTAGTCTGGTTCGGGGGAGCACAGATACGCAGTATTTT. The chain carries TRBV19 and TRBJ2-3, with TRBD2 as a possible D gene (6 bases). CDR3 size: 15 residues. The germline CDR1 and CDR2 sequences are LNHDA and SQIVND (reference sequence). Trimming shortened V by 5 bases and J by 0 bases, and 12 bases separated the two germline ends.

The CDR3 region has the DNA TGCGCCAGCAGCCAAGGGGACAGGGAGGTGGGGACTGAAGCTTTCTTT. Protein product: CASSQGDREVGTEAFF. This rearrangement joins TRBV4-1 to TRBJ1-1, with 9 bases lining up with TRBD1. Trimming took 1 base from V and 5 from J; bases not matched to a gene: 8. This CDR3 contains 16 residues. Germline V lookup: CDR1 MGHRA, CDR2 YSYEKL.

The chain's CDR3 is CASSLSSGRGGLEQFF. The CDR3 region has the DNA TGTGCCAGCAGCTTATCGTCTGGGCGGGGGGGCCTTGAGCAGTTCTTC. V and J are TRBV7-9 and TRBJ2-1; 9 nucleotides agree with TRBD2. This CDR3 spans 16 amino acids. Trimming took 2 bases from V and 9 from J; bases not matched to a gene: 11. Germline CDR1 and CDR2: SEHNR and FQNEAQ (reference sequence).

The genes are TRBV10-3 and TRBJ2-7; tentatively, D is TRBD2 (6 bases). V was shortened by 3 bases and J by 9 bases, with 27 bases between the two germline ends. The CDR3 totals 17 residues. CDR1 ENHRY and CDR2 SYGVKD come from the germline V gene. The CDR3 protein is CAISDPSEGGPSLRQYF. CDR3 DNA: TGTGCCATCAGTGACCCTTCGGAGGGAGGCCCTTCCCTTCGGCAGTACTTC.

V and J are TRBV18 and TRBJ1-4; D might be TRBD1 (5 bases). V lost 3 bases and J lost 6, with 11 bases in between. Germline-derived CDR1 and CDR2 are KGHSH and LQKENI. CDR3 length: 14 residues. CDR3 bases: TGTGCCAGCTCACCCCAGGGTCGGGATGAAAAACTGTTTTTT. It is translated as CASSPQGRDEKLFF.

The rearrangement uses TRBV7-2 and TRBJ2-7; D unresolved. Trimming shortened V by 2 bases and J by 7 bases, and 6 bases separated the two germline ends. The CDR3 is made up of 11 amino acids. Per the germline V gene, CDR1 is SGHTA and CDR2 is FQGNSA. The CDR3, as DNA: TGTGCCAGCAGCTTAAGGGCAGAGCAGTACTTC. It translates to CASSLRAEQYF.

This clone was detected only once. V usage is TRBV5-1 and J usage is TRBJ2-5; TRBD2 agrees at 7 bases. Germline loops: CDR1 SGHRS, CDR2 YFSETQ. V gave up 7 bases and J gave up 3 bases; unmatched junction bases: 3. There are 12 residues in the CDR3. In nucleotides, the CDR3 is TGCGCCAGCTGGCGGGAGAAAGAGACCCAGTACTTC. Its translation is CASWREKETQYF.

This chain connects TRBV27 to TRBJ1-2, with a tentative D call TRBD1 (5 bases). CDR3 size: 16 residues. The V gene lost 6 bases and the J gene lost 3 bases, with 20 bases spanning the gap. The germline gives CDR1 MNHEY, CDR2 SMNVEV (reference sequence). CDR3 region: CASRPFTGVPDYGYTF. The CDR3 nucleotides are TGTGCCAGCAGACCTTTTACAGGAGTACCCGACTATGGCTACACCTTC.

The rearrangement links TRBV19 to TRBJ2-5; 10 bases map to TRBD2. Trimming removed 6 bases from V and 5 bases from J; junction bases left unmatched: 6. The CDR3 extends over 14 amino acids. Germline lookup yields CDR1 LNHDA and CDR2 SQIVND (reference sequence). The CDR3 region has the DNA TGTGCCAGTAGGTTAGCGGGGGGAGGCGAGACCCAGTACTTC. This codes for CASRLAGGGETQYF.

The chain carries TRBV7-9 and TRBJ1-2; TRBD1 agrees at 10 bases. V was clipped by 5 bases and J by 5 bases; unmatched bases: 5. This CDR3 is built from 14 residues. Germline CDR1 SEHNR, CDR2 FQNEAQ (reference sequence). The chain's CDR3 is CASSPGQGLYGYTF. The DNA of the CDR3 is TGTGCCAGCAGCCCGGGACAGGGGTTGTATGGCTACACCTTC.

This clone was seen a few times. The chain uses TRBV19 and TRBJ1-1; D is possibly TRBD1 (6 bases). The germline V gene has CDR1 LNHDA and CDR2 SQIVND (reference sequence). This CDR3 comprises 13 residues. The V and J ends lost 6 bases and 1 base respectively, with 9 bases between them. The DNA of the CDR3 is TGTGCCAGTAGGAAGGACAGGAACACTGAAGCTTTCTTT. The encoded protein is CASRKDRNTEAFF.

The gene calls are TRBV5-1 and TRBJ1-1, with 10 bases aligning to TRBD1. Trimming took 4 bases from V and 5 from J; bases not matched to a gene: 8. CDR1 SGHRS and CDR2 YFSETQ come from the germline V gene. The CDR3 consists of 15 residues. CDR3: CASSVDGQGVTEAFF. In DNA, the CDR3 is TGCGCCAGCAGCGTGGACGGACAGGGGGTTACTGAAGCTTTCTTT.

The chain uses TRBV25-1 and TRBJ2-7; D is uncertain. CDR3 length: 15 amino acids. The V gene lost 6 bases and the J gene lost 5 bases, with 20 bases spanning the gap. Germline V lookup: CDR1 MGHDK, CDR2 SYGVNS. In nucleotides, the CDR3 is TGTGCCAGCAGCTACCTCCCGTTGGGTTCCAACGAGCAGTACTTC. It is translated as CASSYLPLGSNEQYF.

This sequence joins TRBV28 and TRBJ1-5, with D unclear. Looked up from germline, CDR1 is MDHEN and CDR2 is SYDVKM. Trimming took 1 base from V and 3 from J, leaving 7 bases between them. This CDR3 contains 14 residues. In DNA form, the CDR3 reads TGTGCCAGCAGTTTATTAAGCAACAATCAGCCCCAGCATTTT. Residues: CASSLLSNNQPQHF.

This sequence joins TRBV10-1 and TRBJ2-3; TRBD2 agrees at 16 bases. V lost 5 bases to trimming and J lost 6 bases; unmatched junction nucleotides: 14. Germline CDR1 is WNHNN and CDR2 is SYGVQD (reference sequence). The CDR3 runs 19 residues. The CDR3 DNA follows: TGCGCCAGCAGTCCGGGACTAGCGGGGGGGCCACGGCACTCCGATACGCAGTATTTT. This encodes CASSPGLAGGPRHSDTQYF.

This sequence joins TRBV6-1 and TRBJ1-1; 7 bases fit TRBD1. The CDR3 is 14 amino acids. Germline CDR1 and CDR2: MNHNS and SASEGT. Germline trimming cut 5 bases from V and 6 bases from J; bases unmatched to any gene: 9. The CDR3 coding sequence is TGTGCCAGCAGTATACGACAGGGACCTGCTGAAGCTTTCTTT. This encodes CASSIRQGPAEAFF.

The chain joins TRBV6-4 to TRBJ2-7; D is undetermined. Trimming took off 7 bases at V and 2 bases at J, with 15 bases between the two ends. The CDR3 runs to 14 residues. Germline CDR1 is MRHNA and CDR2 is SNTAGT. The CDR3 nucleotides are TGTGCCAGCACCGACGGAACCTTGGCCTACGAGCAGTACTTC. Amino acid sequence: CASTDGTLAYEQYF.